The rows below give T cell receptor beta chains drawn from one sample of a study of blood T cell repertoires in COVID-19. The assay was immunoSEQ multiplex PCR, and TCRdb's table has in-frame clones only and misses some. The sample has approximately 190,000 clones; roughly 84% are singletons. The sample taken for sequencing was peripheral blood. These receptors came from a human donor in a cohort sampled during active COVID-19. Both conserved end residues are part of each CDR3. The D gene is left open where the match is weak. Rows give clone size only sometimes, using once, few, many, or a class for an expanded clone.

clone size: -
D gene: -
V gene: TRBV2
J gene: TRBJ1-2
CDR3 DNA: TGTGCCAGCTCCGTACAGGCCCTTAACTATGGCTACACCTTC
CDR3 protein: CASSVQALNYGYTF

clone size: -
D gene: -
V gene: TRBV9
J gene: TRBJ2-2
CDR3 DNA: TGTGCCAGCAGCATCCGGGTAGCCACCGGGGAGCTGTTTTTT
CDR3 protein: CASSIRVATGELFF

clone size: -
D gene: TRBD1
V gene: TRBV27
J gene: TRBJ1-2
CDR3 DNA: TGTGCCAGCAGAGACAGGGCGGTTTATGGCTACACCTTC
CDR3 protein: CASRDRAVYGYTF

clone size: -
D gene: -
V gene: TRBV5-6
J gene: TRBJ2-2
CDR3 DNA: TGTGCCAGCAGCCCTGAACTAGGCACCGGGGAGCTGTTTTTT
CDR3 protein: CASSPELGTGELFF

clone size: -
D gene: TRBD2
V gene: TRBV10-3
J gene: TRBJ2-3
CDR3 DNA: TGTGCCATCAGGTCTGCGGGAGAGAACTTGGATACGCAGTATTTT
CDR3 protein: CAIRSAGENLDTQYF

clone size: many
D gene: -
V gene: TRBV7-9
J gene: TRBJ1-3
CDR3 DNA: TGTGCCAGCAGCTATGGGACTTCTGGAAACACCATATATTTT
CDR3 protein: CASSYGTSGNTIYF

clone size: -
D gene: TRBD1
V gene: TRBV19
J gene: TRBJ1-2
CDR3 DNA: TGTGCCAGCCAGGGGGATCACTATGGCTACACCTTC
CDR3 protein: CASQGDHYGYTF

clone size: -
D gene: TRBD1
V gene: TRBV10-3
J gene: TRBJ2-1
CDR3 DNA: TGTGCCATCAGTGAGGAGGGGGCCTCCTACAATGAGCAGTTCTTC
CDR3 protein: CAISEEGASYNEQFF

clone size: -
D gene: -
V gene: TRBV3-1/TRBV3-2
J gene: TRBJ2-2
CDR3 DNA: TGTGCCAGCAGCCAGCAGGGGGGGCTGTTTTTT
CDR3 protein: CASSQQGGLFF

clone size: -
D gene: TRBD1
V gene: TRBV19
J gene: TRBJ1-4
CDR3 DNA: TGTGCCAGTAGTCCCGCGGGACAGACTAATGAAAAACTGTTTTTT
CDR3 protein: CASSPAGQTNEKLFF

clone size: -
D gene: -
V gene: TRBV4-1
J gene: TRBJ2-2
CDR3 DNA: TGCGCCAGCAGCCAACAGGAGAGGGCCGTCACCGGGGAGCTGTTTTTT
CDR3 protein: CASSQQERAVTGELFF

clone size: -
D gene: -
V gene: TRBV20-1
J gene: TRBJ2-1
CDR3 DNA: TGCAGTGCTAGTCGGGACTACAATGAGCAGTTCTTC
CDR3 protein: CSASRDYNEQFF

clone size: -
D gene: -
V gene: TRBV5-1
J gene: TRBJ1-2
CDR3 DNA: TGCGCCAGCAGCTTGGCGGACGGAGGGCTTAACTATGGCTACACCTTC
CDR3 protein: CASSLADGGLNYGYTF

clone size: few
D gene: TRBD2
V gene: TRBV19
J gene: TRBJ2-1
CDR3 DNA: TGTGCCAGTAGTGACCCCGGACTAGCGGGAGCGGCCTACAATGAGCAGTTCTTC
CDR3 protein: CASSDPGLAGAAYNEQFF

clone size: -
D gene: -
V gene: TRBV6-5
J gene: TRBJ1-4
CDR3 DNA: TGTGCCAGCACCAGCTCGGGGAGAGAAAAACTGTTTTTT
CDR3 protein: CASTSSGREKLFF